These 18 T cell receptor beta chains were all obtained from the same sample, sequenced in a study of blood T cell repertoires in COVID-19. Sequencing used immunoSEQ multiplex PCR; TCRdb keeps in-frame clones, though not all of them. In the table there are 290,000 or so clones, roughly 92% of which are singletons. The material sequenced was peripheral blood. Source of these receptors: a woman aged 25-40 years with COVID-19, enrolled during active disease.

The gene calls are TRBV7-2 and TRBJ1-4; the match to TRBD1 covers 9 bases. Germline V lookup: CDR1 SGHTA, CDR2 FQGNSA. The CDR3 loop spans 15 amino acids. V trimming: 3 bases; J trimming: 7 bases; junction bases outside the gene matches: 6. CDR3 sequence reads: CASSFTGGAGEKLFF. CDR3 nucleotides: TGTGCCAGCAGCTTTACAGGGGGCGCAGGTGAAAAACTGTTTTTT.

The J gene is TRBJ2-1, the V gene TRBV19, with 8 bases identical to TRBD2. Germline V CDR1 and CDR2: LNHDA, SQIVND (reference sequence). V shed 6 bases, J shed 6 bases, and the junction held 10 bases outside the gene matches. The CDR3 sequence is 15 residues long. In DNA, the CDR3 is TGTGCCAGTAGAGGGAAGGGACTAGTGTTCAATGAGCAGTTCTTC. Translation: CASRGKGLVFNEQFF.

The chain couples TRBV18 to TRBJ1-6, with TRBD1 as a possible D gene (5 bases). Germline V CDR1 and CDR2: KGHSH, LQKENI. There are 13 residues in the CDR3. V dropped 2 bases and J dropped 8 bases, with 7 bases sitting between them. The CDR3: CASSPVGDSPLHF. In nucleotides, the CDR3 is TGTGCCAGCTCACCAGTAGGGGATTCACCCCTCCACTTT.

This sequence joins TRBV5-1 and TRBJ1-5; no firm D call. CDR3 length: 14 amino acids. V lost 0 bases, J lost 4 bases, and 8 bases lay in between. Germline V gene data show CDR1 as SGHRS and CDR2 as YFSETQ. The CDR3 spells CASSLVAGNQPQHF. The DNA of the CDR3 is TGCGCCAGCAGCTTGGTGGCGGGGAATCAGCCCCAGCATTTT.

The rearrangement uses TRBV25-1 and TRBJ1-2; D is uncertain. Germline CDR1 is MGHDK and CDR2 is SYGVNS. This CDR3 is built from 14 residues. Trimming took 0 bases from V and 0 from J, leaving 5 bases between them. DNA for the CDR3: TGTGCCAGCAGTGAATACCAGGCTAACTATGGCTACACCTTC. Protein product: CASSEYQANYGYTF.

The genes are TRBV11-1 and TRBJ2-3; D possibly corresponds to TRBD2 (6 bases). This CDR3 is 16 amino acids long. Germline lookup yields CDR1 SGHAT and CDR2 FQDESV (reference sequence). V lost 3 bases, J lost 1 base, and 14 bases lay in between. The CDR3 reads CASSLEGRGGTDTQYF. DNA of the CDR3: TGTGCCAGCAGCTTGGAGGGACGGGGCGGCACAGATACGCAGTATTTT. Using reference TRBV11-1 and TRBJ2-3 for the parts outside the CDR3, the full variable domain is EAEVAQSPRYKITEKSQAVAFWCDPISGHATLYWYRQILGQGPELLVQFQDESVVDDSQLPKDRFSAERLKGVDSTLKIQPAELGDSAMYLCASSLEGRGGTDTQYFGPGTRLTVL.

This chain joins TRBV30 and TRBJ1-6; D unresolved. The V end lost 3 bases, the J end lost 8 bases, and 23 bases lay between the germline ends. The CDR3 totals 17 residues. CDR1 is GTSNPN, CDR2 SVGIG, per germline (reference sequence). DNA of the CDR3: TGTGCCTGGAGCCTAGAGTATGGTGAGAGGTGGCATTCACCCCTCCACTTT. This translates into CAWSLEYGERWHSPLHF. The complete variable domain, with remaining parts taken from reference TRBV30 and TRBJ1-6, reads SQTIHQWPATLVQPVGSPLSLECTVEGTSNPNLYWYRQAAGRGLQLLFYSVGIGQISSEVPQNLSASRPQDRQFILSSKKLLLSDSGFYLCAWSLEYGERWHSPLHFGNGTRLTVT.

Points on this clone: Additional DNA sequences in this sample encode the identical CDR3. The CDR3 DNA reads TGTGCCAGCAGCTTAGAAGGGGTTTACGGCTACACCTTC. It is translated as CASSLEGVYGYTF. This chain joins TRBV7-9 and TRBJ1-2; possible D gene TRBD1, 5 bases. Deletions cut 1 base from V and 8 bases from J, with 11 bases between. The V gene's germline CDR1 is SEHNR and CDR2 FQNEAQ (reference sequence). The CDR3 loop spans 13 amino acids.

CDR3 protein: CAWSSREGKRETQYF. The CDR3 nucleotides read TGTGCCTGGAGTTCGAGGGAGGGTAAGAGAGAGACCCAGTACTTC. The chain uses TRBV30 and TRBJ2-5, with 7 positions matching TRBD2. This CDR3 has 15 amino acids. Per the germline V gene, CDR1 is GTSNPN and CDR2 is SVGIG (reference sequence). V lost 2 bases and J lost 4; bases outside the gene matches: 10.

The chain couples TRBV11-3 to TRBJ2-3; 8 nucleotides align to TRBD1. CDR1 SGHNT and CDR2 YENEEA come from the germline V gene. V gave up 5 bases and J gave up 4 bases; unmatched junction bases: 5. The CDR3 covers 14 residues. The CDR3 loop is CASSRGQAADTQYF. The CDR3 nucleotides read TGTGCCAGCAGCAGGGGACAGGCGGCAGATACGCAGTATTTT.

This clone occurred a few times. This chain links TRBV27 with TRBJ2-5, with 9 bases aligning to TRBD1. J was trimmed by 4 bases and V by 5 bases; bases with no gene match: 11. The CDR3 is made up of 16 amino acids. Germline V lookup: CDR1 MNHEY, CDR2 SMNVEV (reference sequence). The CDR3 DNA reads TGTGCCAGCAGTGGGGACGGTAGGGGACAGGGAGAGACCCAGTACTTC. It translates to CASSGDGRGQGETQYF.

The chain joins TRBV6-5 to TRBJ1-1, with a weak D call TRBD1 (5 bases). CDR3 length: 13 amino acids. Trimming cost V 2 bases and J 9 bases, with 13 bases left between them. The germline V gene has CDR1 MNHEY and CDR2 SVGAGI. This CDR3 is CASSYKSDSKAFF. The CDR3 nucleotides read TGTGCCAGCAGTTACAAAAGCGACAGTAAAGCTTTCTTT.

This clone turned up a few times. V gene TRBV6-4 combines with J gene TRBJ2-7; tentatively, D is TRBD1 (5 bases). V gave up 2 bases and J gave up 2 bases, with 10 bases separating them. The germline gives CDR1 MRHNA, CDR2 SNTAGT. The CDR3 has 14 amino acids. CDR3 residues: CASSDDSTPYEQYF. In nucleotides, the CDR3 is TGTGCCAGCAGTGACGACAGCACCCCCTACGAGCAGTACTTC.

The genes are TRBV18 and TRBJ2-1, with D tentatively TRBD2 (6 bases). Germline CDR1 reads KGHSH; CDR2 reads LQKENI. This CDR3 comprises 14 residues. V lost 3 bases, J lost 3 bases, and 9 bases lay in between. As DNA, the CDR3 is TGTGCCAGCTCACCCCTGGGAGGCTACAATGAGCAGTTCTTC. This translates into CASSPLGGYNEQFF.

This clone turned up a few times. V and J are TRBV4-1 and TRBJ1-2; D might be TRBD1 (6 bases). This CDR3 is built from 14 residues. Germline values: CDR1 MGHRA, CDR2 YSYEKL. The V and J ends lost 3 bases and 7 bases respectively, with 15 bases between them. The CDR3 sequence: CASSQTGGLAGYTF. The DNA for the CDR3 is TGCGCCAGCAGCCAGACCGGGGGGCTGGCTGGCTACACCTTC.

This chain joins TRBV5-4 and TRBJ2-1, with 8 bases fitting TRBD2. The V and J ends lost 6 bases and 5 bases, in that order; junction bases with no gene match: 13. The CDR3 has 16 residues. Germline V lookup: CDR1 SGHNT, CDR2 YYREEE (reference sequence). The CDR3 nucleotides read TGTGCCAGCACGGTCGGGACGGGAGGGCCCGACAATGAGCAGTTCTTC. Its translation is CASTVGTGGPDNEQFF. Using reference TRBV5-4 and TRBJ2-1 for the parts outside the CDR3, the full variable domain is ETGVTQSPTHLIKTRGQQVTLRCSSQSGHNTVSWYQQALGQGPQFIFQYYREEENGRGNFPPRFSGLQFPNYSSELNVNALELDDSALYLCASTVGTGGPDNEQFFGPGTRLTVL.

This clone occurred once. The chain joins TRBV28 to TRBJ1-1, with TRBD1 identical over 8 bases. The CDR3 sequence is 15 residues long. V lost 2 bases and J lost 3; bases outside the gene matches: 5. Per the germline V gene, CDR1 is MDHEN and CDR2 is SYDVKM. The CDR3 DNA reads as TGTGCCAGCAGTTTACCCTTGACAGGGGACACTGAAGCTTTCTTT. Its protein product is CASSLPLTGDTEAFF.

This chain connects TRBV15 to TRBJ2-3; 8 bases are shared with TRBD2. Germline V gene data show CDR1 as LNHNV and CDR2 as YYDKDF (reference sequence). After removal of 4 bases from V and 4 bases from J, the junction contained 10 bases not matched to a gene. The CDR3 sequence is 16 residues long. This CDR3 reads CATSKTSGGPADTQYF. CDR3 coding DNA: TGTGCCACCAGCAAAACTAGCGGAGGGCCCGCAGATACGCAGTATTTT. Filled out from reference TRBV15 and TRBJ2-3, the complete variable domain reads DAMVIQNPRYQVTQFGKPVTLSCSQTLNHNVMYWYQQKSSQAPKLLFHYYDKDFNNEADTPDNFQSRRPNTSFCFLDIRSPGLGDTAMYLCATSKTSGGPADTQYFGPGTRLTVL.